This T cell receptor beta chain derives from a study of CD8 T cells in ankylosing spondylitis. TCRdb itself ran the 5' RACE reads through MiXCR, one entry per CDR3 protein. Among roughly 250,000 distinct CDR3 sequences listed, roughly a tenth were seen once. The CDR3 consists of 14 residues. CDR1 and CDR2 (germline): GTSNPN, SVGIG (reference sequence). V lost 0 bases and J 1 base, leaving 9 bases between the germline ends. The chain employs TRBV30 and TRBJ1-2; D ambiguous. The sequenced sample consisted of blood, either unsorted or a sorted T cell fraction (not recorded which). This receptor was taken from a male donor with ankylosing spondylitis or in good health (not recorded which). DNA for the CDR3: TGTGCCTGGAGTGTCGTGCCGGGTAACTATGGCTACACCTTC. Translated, it gives CAWSVVPGNYGYTF.